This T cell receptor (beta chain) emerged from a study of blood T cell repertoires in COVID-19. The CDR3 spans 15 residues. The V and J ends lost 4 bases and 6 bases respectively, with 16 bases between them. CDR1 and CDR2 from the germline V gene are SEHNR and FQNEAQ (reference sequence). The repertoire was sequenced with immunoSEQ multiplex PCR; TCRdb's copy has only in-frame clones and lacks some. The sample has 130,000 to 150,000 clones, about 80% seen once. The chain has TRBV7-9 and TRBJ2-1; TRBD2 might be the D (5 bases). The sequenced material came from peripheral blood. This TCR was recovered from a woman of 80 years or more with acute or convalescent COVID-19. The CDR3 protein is CASSSGSLTVNEQFF. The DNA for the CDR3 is TGTGCCAGCAGCTCGGGATCACTAACAGTCAATGAGCAGTTCTTC.